Sequencing of this TCR beta chain was carried out in a study of cytomegalovirus exposure and HLA in healthy donors. This clone was observed a handful of times. The CDR3 runs to 14 residues. Trimming removed 3 bases from V and 5 bases from J, with 12 bases in between. Germline V gene lookup returns CDR1 LNHDA and CDR2 SQIVND (reference sequence). Researchers ran the PCR with 60 Vbeta and 13 Jbeta primers. TCRdb's table, derived via immunoSEQ multiplex PCR, lists solely in-frame clones and lacks some. The sample lists some 150,000 clones, around 80% occurring once. The chain carries TRBV19 and TRBJ2-3; D remains ambiguous. The sequencing input was PBMCs. This TCR derives from a woman aged 50 to 65 in good health and CMV-seropositive. CDR3 residues: CASSISVSGDTQYF. DNA for the CDR3: TGTGCCAGTAGTATCTCCGTATCGGGAGATACGCAGTATTTT. Complete variable domain (other parts from reference TRBV19 and TRBJ2-3): DGGITQSPKYLFRKEGQNVTLSCEQNLNHDAMYWYRQDPGQGLRLIYYSQIVNDFQKGDIAEGYSVSREKKESFPLTVTSAQKNPTAFYLCASSISVSGDTQYFGPGTRLTVL.